A single sample gave rise to the 24 T cell receptor beta chains below, sequenced in a study of regulatory T cells in long-lasting Graves disease. The time point here: newly diagnosed GD, antithyroid drugs for less than 3 months. Scientists built the TCR library using RNA that was extracted from PBMCs. The authors built TCR beta libraries using iRepertoire HTBI primers and Arm-PCR of CDR3 regions. One entry per CDR3 protein, called by TCRdb with MiXCR from the multiplex PCR reads. The sample lists about 350,000 distinct CDR3 sequences, roughly a sixth occurring once. These data are also associated with another study on T cells in Graves' hyperthyroidism and ophthalmopathy.

The sample was peripheral blood mononuclear cells (PBMCs), taken at new diagnosis, from a patient treated with antithyroid drugs. These TCRs come from a man in his forties with Graves disease.

This clonotype was picked up one time. A much larger clone lies one base from this, so it may be a read error. This chain connects TRBV28 to TRBJ2-5, with 7 positions matching TRBD1. V lost 6 bases to trimming and J lost 11 bases; unmatched junction nucleotides: 18. The CDR3 is made up of 15 amino acids. Germline V gene data show CDR1 as MDHEN and CDR2 as SYDVKM. CDR3 DNA sequence: TGTGCCAGCAGGACCGGGACAGAGGCCTACAATGAGCAGTACTTC. Translation: CASRTGTEAYNEQYF. Full variable domain (missing parts from reference TRBV28 and TRBJ2-5): DVKVTQSSRYLVKRTGEKVFLECVQDMDHENMFWYRQDPGLGLRLIYFSYDVKMKEKGDIPEGYSVSREKKERFSLILESASTNQTSMYLCASRTGTEAYNEQYFGPGTRLLVL.

Concerning this clonotype: A much larger clone lies a single base off, so this may be a read error. This sequence joins TRBV24-1 and TRBJ2-3, with D maybe TRBD2 (7 bases). The length of the CDR3 is 17 residues. Germline-derived CDR1 and CDR2 are KGHDR and SFDVKD. CDR3 residues: CAASDPRLGGHTDTQYF. The CDR3 nucleotides are TGTGCCGCCAGTGATCCGCGGCTGGGGGGGCACACAGATACGCAGTATTTT.

This clonotype came up many times. The rearrangement links TRBV6-1 to TRBJ1-5; D possibly corresponds to TRBD1 (5 bases). Germline lookup yields CDR1 MNHNS and CDR2 SASEGT. The CDR3 is made up of 17 amino acids. The V end lost 7 bases, the J end lost 0 bases, and 19 bases lay between the germline ends. CDR3: CASTSLRGEYSNQPQHF. Here the CDR3 DNA reads TGTGCCAGCACGAGCTTACGGGGCGAATATAGCAATCAGCCCCAGCATTTT.

This rearrangement joins TRBV14 to TRBJ2-3, with D tentatively TRBD1 (6 bases). The CDR3 extends over 18 amino acids. In germline, CDR1 is SGHDN, CDR2 FVKESK. The V gene lost 1 base and the J gene lost 1 base, with 18 bases spanning the gap. Written as DNA, the CDR3 is TGTGCCAGCAGCCAAGTGACCCCGGACAGCGATGGCACAGATACGCAGTATTTT. Encoded protein: CASSQVTPDSDGTDTQYF.

The V gene is TRBV6-2 or TRBV6-3, the J gene TRBJ1-5; TRBD1 aligns across 9 bases. This CDR3 is built from 22 residues. V shed 4 bases, J shed 0 bases, and the junction held 22 bases outside the gene matches. Germline loops: CDR1 MNHEY, CDR2 SVGEGT. In nucleotides, the CDR3 is TGTGCCAGCAGTTTTATTGGTGCACAGGGGGCCGCTCAGCGACATAGCAATCAGCCCCAGCATTTT. Protein sequence: CASSFIGAQGAAQRHSNQPQHF.

In its sample, this clonotype was seen many times. The chain carries TRBV5-4 and TRBJ2-3; the D gene is possibly TRBD1 (6 bases). Germline assignment: CDR1 SGHNT and CDR2 YYREEE (reference sequence). The CDR3 loop spans 17 amino acids. Trimming removed 4 bases from V and 2 bases from J, with 20 bases in between. CDR3 bases: TGTGCCAGCAGCGGGGGCGACAGACTTACTCTCACAGATACGCAGTATTTT. It encodes CASSGGDRLTLTDTQYF. The complete variable domain, with remaining parts taken from reference TRBV5-4 and TRBJ2-3, reads ETGVTQSPTHLIKTRGQQVTLRCSSQSGHNTVSWYQQALGQGPQFIFQYYREEENGRGNFPPRFSGLQFPNYSSELNVNALELDDSALYLCASSGGDRLTLTDTQYFGPGTRLTVL.

The V gene is TRBV5-1, the J gene TRBJ2-5, with 8 bases fitting TRBD1. Germline V gene data show CDR1 as SGHRS and CDR2 as YFSETQ. CDR3 length equals 16 residues. J was trimmed by 5 bases and V by 0 bases; bases with no gene match: 9. CDR3 sequence reads: CASSLVGQGNSETQYF. CDR3 coding DNA: TGCGCCAGCAGCTTGGTTGGACAGGGAAATTCGGAGACCCAGTACTTC.

Only a few counts were recorded for this clonotype. The CDR3 sequence: CSASPGYQPQHF. In nucleotides, the CDR3 is TGCAGTGCTAGTCCAGGGTATCAGCCCCAGCATTTT. The chain has TRBV20-1 and TRBJ1-5; TRBD1 is a possible D gene (5 bases). This CDR3 comprises 12 residues. The V end lost 3 bases, the J end lost 5 bases, and 8 bases lay between the germline ends. The V gene's germline CDR1 is DFQATT and CDR2 SNEGSKA (reference sequence).

The chain recombines TRBV20-1 with TRBJ2-5, with D unresolved. Germline CDR1 is DFQATT and CDR2 is SNEGSKA (reference sequence). V was clipped by 2 bases and J by 4 bases, with 11 bases between them. The CDR3 runs to 13 residues. The CDR3 region is CSARWGPGETQYF. CDR3 bases: TGCAGTGCTAGATGGGGTCCGGGAGAGACCCAGTACTTC.

Many counts were recorded for this clonotype. V and J are TRBV20-1 and TRBJ2-3, with TRBD2 identical over 9 bases. Germline CDR1 DFQATT, CDR2 SNEGSKA (reference sequence). The CDR3 spans 13 residues. After removal of 5 bases from V and 5 bases from J, the junction contained 5 bases not matched to a gene. The DNA for the CDR3 is TGCAGTGCTCTCAGCGGGGGGATAGATACGCAGTATTTT. This translates into CSALSGGIDTQYF.

The V call is TRBV20-1, the J call TRBJ1-6; D possibly corresponds to TRBD1 (5 bases). CDR1 and CDR2 (germline): DFQATT, SNEGSKA (reference sequence). The CDR3 loop spans 16 amino acids. With 0 bases removed from V and 7 bases from J, the gap between germline ends came to 16 bases. CDR3 sequence: CSARDPWGGNNSPLHF. In DNA form, the CDR3 reads TGCAGTGCTAGAGACCCTTGGGGGGGTAACAATTCACCCCTCCACTTT.

This clonotype has at least ten counts. The J gene is TRBJ2-4, the V gene TRBV2; possibly TRBD1 for D (5 bases). CDR1 SNHLY and CDR2 FYNNEI come from the germline V gene. The CDR3 loop spans 13 amino acids. V lost 7 bases and J lost 8, with 15 bases in between. The CDR3 DNA is TGTGCCAGCACGGGCAGGGATCTCTACATTCAGTACTTC. This codes for CASTGRDLYIQYF. The full variable domain, in which reference TRBV2 and TRBJ2-4 provide the parts outside the CDR3, is EPEVTQTPSHQVTQMGQEVILRCVPISNHLYFYWYRQILGQKVEFLVSFYNNEISEKSEIFDDQFSVERPDGSNFTLKIRSTKLEDSAMYFCASTGRDLYIQYFGAGTRLSVL.

As for this clonotype: It may be a read error: a sequence one base away is much more abundant. The rearrangement links TRBV5-1 to TRBJ1-6, with D possibly TRBD1 on 6 matching bases. This CDR3 region has 17 residues. Germline V gene sequence: CDR1 SGHRS, CDR2 YFSETQ. This chain's CDR3 is CASGLGLRGARNSPLHF. As DNA, the CDR3 is TGTGCCAGCGGCTTAGGACTGAGGGGGGCGCGCAATTCACCCCTCCACTTT.

This clonotype was detected many times. CDR3 coding DNA: TGTGCCAGCAGCCAACGGGAGACCCAGTACTTC. Translation: CASSQRETQYF. The chain combines TRBV3-1 with TRBJ2-5; the D is unclear. Trimming took 2 bases from V and 5 from J, leaving 3 bases between them. The CDR3 sequence is 11 residues long. Germline lookup yields CDR1 LGHDT and CDR2 YNNKEL (reference sequence).

The sample holds a few counts of this clonotype. The chain is built from TRBV20-1 and TRBJ1-1; D is uncertain. Trimming shortened V by 4 bases and J by 13 bases, and 19 bases separated the two germline ends. There are 12 residues in the CDR3. Germline V lookup: CDR1 DFQATT, CDR2 SNEGSKA (reference sequence). The CDR3 spells CSATRVVPYSFF. In DNA form, the CDR3 reads TGCAGTGCTACGAGGGTCGTCCCGTATAGTTTCTTT.

This clonotype was detected many times. The chain employs TRBV28 and TRBJ2-3; D unclear. Germline CDR1 is MDHEN and CDR2 is SYDVKM. V shed 4 bases and J shed 8 bases, with 10 bases lying between them. This CDR3 spans 12 amino acids. The CDR3 DNA reads TGTGCCAGCAGTTCAACCTCGGGTACGCAGTATTTT. This translates into CASSSTSGTQYF.

This clonotype was seen a few times. This chain links TRBV27 with TRBJ2-2, with D possibly being TRBD1 or TRBD2 (5 bases each). Looked up from germline, CDR1 is MNHEY and CDR2 is SMNVEV (reference sequence). V dropped 7 bases and J dropped 1 base, with 13 bases sitting between them. There are 15 residues in the CDR3. CDR3: CASKRGDLNTGELFF. The CDR3 DNA follows: TGTGCCAGCAAGAGGGGCGATTTGAACACCGGGGAGCTGTTTTTT.

This clonotype has just a few counts. The rearrangement joins TRBV7-3 to TRBJ2-1; tentatively, D is TRBD2 (5 bases). The CDR3 covers 13 residues. V lost 1 base to trimming and J lost 6 bases, with 7 bases between them. The germline V gene has CDR1 SGHTA and CDR2 FQGTGA. CDR3 residues: CASSLILGNEQFF. The CDR3 nucleotides are TGTGCCAGCAGCTTAATACTAGGCAATGAGCAGTTCTTC. The complete variable domain, with remaining parts taken from reference TRBV7-3 and TRBJ2-1, reads GAGVSQTPSNKVTEKGKYVELRCDPISGHTALYWYRQSLGQGPEFLIYFQGTGAADDSGLPNDRFFAVRPEGSVSTLKIQRTERGDSAVYLCASSLILGNEQFFGPGTRLTVL.

V gene TRBV5-1 combines with J gene TRBJ1-1, with 8 bases fitting TRBD1. The length of the CDR3 is 15 residues. Germline CDR1 and CDR2: SGHRS and YFSETQ. Unmatched junction bases numbered 5, after V lost 3 bases and J lost 1 base. The CDR3 spells CASSSTDRGNTEAFF. Here the CDR3 DNA reads TGCGCCAGCAGCTCTACCGACAGGGGGAACACTGAAGCTTTCTTT.

The V and J genes are TRBV7-6 and TRBJ2-1, with 8 nucleotides matching TRBD2. V dropped 4 bases and J dropped 3; count of bases not matched to a gene: 8. Per the germline V gene, CDR1 is SGHVS and CDR2 is FNYEAQ. The CDR3 runs to 16 residues. CDR3 sequence reads: CASSSIFSGVYNEQFF. CDR3 DNA sequence: TGTGCCAGCAGCTCCATCTTTAGCGGGGTCTACAATGAGCAGTTCTTC.

The chain combines TRBV20-1 with TRBJ2-2, with D unclear. The CDR3 covers 12 residues. Between the trimmed V and J ends, which lost 6 bases and 6 bases, there was a span of 11 bases. Germline V lookup: CDR1 DFQATT, CDR2 SNEGSKA (reference sequence). CDR3 loop: CSAVDKPGELFF. In DNA, the CDR3 is TGCAGTGCGGTAGACAAGCCCGGGGAGCTGTTTTTT.

This clonotype appeared many times. CDR3 nucleotide sequence: TGTGCCAGCAGCGTAGCCCCCACAGGGGGCAACACTGAAGCTTTCTTT. Translated, it gives CASSVAPTGGNTEAFF. V and J are TRBV9 and TRBJ1-1; TRBD1 matches 9 bases. The CDR3 is 16 residues long. Trimming removed 0 bases from V and 2 bases from J; junction bases left unmatched: 5. Germline CDR1 and CDR2: SGDLS and YYNGEE.

This clonotype was seen repeatedly, ten times or more. The J gene is TRBJ2-5, the V gene TRBV7-3, with D maybe TRBD2 (6 bases). The CDR3 consists of 13 residues. Germline values: CDR1 SGHTA, CDR2 FQGTGA. The V end lost 5 bases, the J end lost 5 bases, and 12 bases lay between the germline ends. DNA of the CDR3: TGTGCCAGCAGCCAGACTAGACGGGAGACCCAGTACTTC. This codes for CASSQTRRETQYF. Using reference TRBV7-3 and TRBJ2-5 for the parts outside the CDR3, the full variable domain is GAGVSQTPSNKVTEKGKYVELRCDPISGHTALYWYRQSLGQGPEFLIYFQGTGAADDSGLPNDRFFAVRPEGSVSTLKIQRTERGDSAVYLCASSQTRRETQYFGPGTRLLVL.

This clonotype was seen repeatedly, ten times or more. The genes are TRBV5-5 and TRBJ2-3; D is unresolved. The V end lost 0 bases, the J end lost 0 bases, and 11 bases lay between the germline ends. Germline V lookup: CDR1 SGHKS, CDR2 YYEKEE (reference sequence). This CDR3 spans 16 amino acids. CDR3 sequence (DNA): TGTGCCAGCAGCTTGGGGGCCGACTGGAGCACAGATACGCAGTATTTT. Translation: CASSLGADWSTDTQYF.